This T cell receptor beta chain was captured by sequencing in a study of T cell changes during pregnancy in multiple sclerosis. Sequencing used immunoSEQ multiplex PCR; TCRdb keeps in-frame clones, though not all of them. The sample lists about 30,000 clones, roughly nine tenths occurring once. Germline CDR1 reads MNHEY; CDR2 reads SVGAGI. Trimming took 6 bases from V and 6 from J, leaving 11 bases between them. This CDR3 spans 13 amino acids. The sample was CD8+ T cells from peripheral blood mononuclear cells, taken in the second trimester of pregnancy. This chain joins TRBV6-5 and TRBJ2-2, with a tentative D call TRBD2 (5 bases). The TCR sequence derives from a female donor with multiple sclerosis, enrolled in a pregnancy study. The CDR3 DNA is TGTGCCAGCAGACGATTAGCGTCCGGGGAGCTGTTTTTT. Its translation is CASRRLASGELFF.